One sample yielded the 27 T cell receptor beta chains listed below, sequenced in a study of cytomegalovirus exposure and HLA in healthy donors. TCRdb's copy holds only in-frame clones and misses some; the assay was immunoSEQ multiplex PCR. The table records around 150,000 clones, roughly nine tenths of them present only once. What was sequenced was PBMCs. Receptors originate from a man aged 18 to 35 in good health and CMV-seronegative.

The genes are TRBV15 and TRBJ2-2; TRBD1 matches 7 bases. The ends lost 0 bases at V and 4 bases at J; junction bases unmatched: 5. Germline CDR1 is LNHNV and CDR2 is YYDKDF (reference sequence). The CDR3 contains 16 residues. The CDR3 nucleotides read TGTGCCACCAGCAGAGATGCCGGGGACAGCACCGGGGAGCTGTTTTTT. Its translation: CATSRDAGDSTGELFF.

This chain joins TRBV18 and TRBJ2-3; 9 nucleotides match TRBD2. V shed 6 bases, J shed 1 base, and the junction held 11 bases outside the gene matches. CDR3 size: 17 residues. Germline V gene data show CDR1 as KGHSH and CDR2 as LQKENI. The CDR3 nucleotides are TGTGCCAGCTCGCTCCCAACGACTAGCGGAGGCACAGATACGCAGTATTTT. This sequence encodes CASSLPTTSGGTDTQYF.

This chain uses TRBV6-5 with TRBJ1-3; D may be TRBD1 (5 bases). Trimming left V 2 bases short and J 1 base short, with 12 bases between. In germline, CDR1 is MNHEY, CDR2 SVGAGI. CDR3 length: 16 residues. The CDR3 protein is CASSYATGGSGNTIYF. CDR3 DNA: TGTGCCAGCAGTTACGCCACCGGGGGGTCTGGAAACACCATATATTTT.

V gene TRBV14 combines with J gene TRBJ2-7, with TRBD2 identical over 7 bases. V was pared by 3 bases and J by 3 bases, with 11 bases of the junction left unmatched. Germline CDR1 is SGHDN and CDR2 is FVKESK. This CDR3 region has 16 residues. The CDR3 region has the DNA TGTGCCAGCAGCCATCAAGGGGAGCGGGGCCGCTACGAGCAGTACTTC. Its protein is CASSHQGERGRYEQYF.

V usage is TRBV19 and J usage is TRBJ2-1; 7 bases are shared with TRBD2. The germline gives CDR1 LNHDA, CDR2 SQIVND (reference sequence). This CDR3 has 15 amino acids. J was trimmed by 12 bases and V by 3 bases; bases with no gene match: 14. The CDR3 spells CASSINPLAPKGQFF. CDR3 coding DNA: TGTGCCAGTAGTATCAACCCACTAGCGCCGAAAGGGCAGTTCTTC.

In DNA form, the CDR3 reads TGTGCCAGCAGCTTACCAGGGACTAGCGGGGGCAAGACCTACGAGCAGTACTTC. Amino acids: CASSLPGTSGGKTYEQYF. V usage is TRBV5-4 and J usage is TRBJ2-7; TRBD2 matches 14 bases. Unmatched junction bases numbered 9, after V lost 2 bases and J lost 2 bases. From germline, CDR1 is SGHNT and CDR2 YYREEE (reference sequence). The CDR3 spans 18 residues.

This sequence joins TRBV5-5 and TRBJ2-1; TRBD1 is a possible D gene (6 bases). Germline CDR1 and CDR2: SGHKS and YYEKEE (reference sequence). Trimming shortened V by 2 bases and J by 5 bases, and 14 bases separated the two germline ends. This CDR3 comprises 15 residues. CDR3 coding DNA: TGTGCCAGCAGCTTCAACAGGGCTACCCACAATGAGCAGTTCTTC. Translated, it gives CASSFNRATHNEQFF.

V and J are TRBV7-9 and TRBJ1-1, with unresolved D. Trimming took off 3 bases at V and 0 bases at J, with 5 bases between the two ends. Germline V gene lookup returns CDR1 SEHNR and CDR2 FQNEAQ (reference sequence). CDR3 length: 13 amino acids. The CDR3 DNA reads TGTGCCAGCAGCTTTACTATGAACACTGAAGCTTTCTTT. It codes for CASSFTMNTEAFF.

This clone was recorded once. Written as DNA, the CDR3 is TGTGCCAGCAGCTTAGCGACAGGGTACAATGAGCAGTTCTTC. It codes for CASSLATGYNEQFF. The V and J genes are TRBV7-9 and TRBJ2-1, with 7 bases that match TRBD1. This CDR3 spans 14 amino acids. Germline lookup yields CDR1 SEHNR and CDR2 FQNEAQ (reference sequence). J gave up 4 bases and V 0 bases, and 0 bases lay outside the gene matches.

The chain has TRBV7-9 and TRBJ2-7; D is ambiguous. CDR3 size: 13 residues. The germline CDR1 and CDR2 sequences are SEHNR and FQNEAQ (reference sequence). V lost 4 bases and J 5 bases, leaving 12 bases between the germline ends. The CDR3 nucleotides read TGTGCCAGCAGCTCTAGACTGGTCCACGAGCAGTACTTC. Amino acids: CASSSRLVHEQYF.

The chain employs TRBV4-2 and TRBJ1-1, with D possibly being TRBD1 (5 bases). Germline CDR1 and CDR2: LGHNA and YNFKEQ. V lost 0 bases, J lost 3 bases, and 8 bases lay in between. The CDR3 consists of 14 residues. In nucleotides, the CDR3 is TGTGCCAGCAGCCAAGAGAAAGGGGACACTGAAGCTTTCTTT. As protein: CASSQEKGDTEAFF.

The V and J genes are TRBV7-7 and TRBJ2-7, with TRBD1 identical over 7 bases. The CDR3 contains 13 residues. After removal of 3 bases from V and 5 bases from J, the junction contained 4 bases not matched to a gene. The germline CDR1 and CDR2 sequences are SSHAT and FNYEAQ (reference sequence). Here the CDR3 reads CASSLRGQDEQYF. The CDR3 coding sequence is TGTGCCAGCAGCTTGAGGGGGCAGGACGAGCAGTACTTC.

This rearrangement joins TRBV27 to TRBJ1-2; 8 positions match TRBD1. V lost 5 bases, J lost 7 bases, and 6 bases stayed unmatched. Germline V gene data show CDR1 as MNHEY and CDR2 as SMNVEV (reference sequence). This CDR3 contains 13 residues. CDR3 sequence (DNA): TGTGCCAGCAGTCGGGGGACAGGTCGTGGCTACACCTTC. This sequence encodes CASSRGTGRGYTF.

The genes are TRBV25-1 and TRBJ2-7; tentative D call: TRBD1 (5 bases). The V end lost 4 bases, the J end lost 3 bases, and 13 bases lay between the germline ends. The CDR3 runs 14 residues. Per germline, CDR1 MGHDK and CDR2 SYGVNS. In DNA form, the CDR3 reads TGTGCCAGCAGTGGCCCCTGGACAAACTACGAGCAGTACTTC. It codes for CASSGPWTNYEQYF.

This clone was seen only a few times. The chain joins TRBV6-5 to TRBJ1-1, with 7 bases that match TRBD1. J gave up 4 bases and V 2 bases, and 7 bases lay outside the gene matches. The CDR3 consists of 15 residues. The V gene's germline CDR1 is MNHEY and CDR2 SVGAGI. CDR3 sequence reads: CASSYTSTGSTEAFF. The CDR3 DNA reads TGTGCCAGCAGTTACACTTCGACAGGGAGCACTGAAGCTTTCTTT.

This chain joins TRBV6-1 and TRBJ1-1, with D tentatively TRBD1 (5 bases). CDR3 length: 15 residues. Trimming took off 5 bases at V and 8 bases at J, with 21 bases between the two ends. Per germline, CDR1 MNHNS and CDR2 SASEGT. CDR3 loop: CASSSHSGTAQEAFF. CDR3 sequence (DNA): TGTGCCAGCAGTTCACACTCCGGGACTGCCCAAGAAGCTTTCTTT.

The V call is TRBV20-1, the J call TRBJ1-1; D may be TRBD1 (5 bases). Deletions cut 6 bases from V and 7 bases from J, with 9 bases between. Germline-derived CDR1 and CDR2 are DFQATT and SNEGSKA (reference sequence). This CDR3 contains 10 residues. CDR3 amino acids: CSATQVEAFF. In DNA form, the CDR3 reads TGCAGTGCGACACAGGTTGAAGCTTTCTTT.

The chain recombines TRBV2 with TRBJ2-1; D is perhaps TRBD2 (6 bases). The CDR3 covers 14 residues. V was pared by 3 bases and J by 10 bases, with 16 bases between. CDR1 and CDR2 from the germline V gene are SNHLY and FYNNEI. Written as DNA, the CDR3 is TGTGCCAGCAGTGAGACCCCCCCTAGCGACGAGCAGTTCTTC. It encodes CASSETPPSDEQFF.

V is TRBV5-4 and J is TRBJ2-1; a possible D gene is TRBD1 (6 bases). V lost 5 bases and J lost 0, with 9 bases in between. The V gene's germline CDR1 is SGHNT and CDR2 YYREEE (reference sequence). The CDR3 runs to 14 residues. The CDR3 DNA is TGTGCCAGCAGTGGCAGGGGCTCCTACAATGAGCAGTTCTTC. Translation gives CASSGRGSYNEQFF. The whole variable domain, filled in from reference TRBV5-4 and TRBJ2-1, reads ETGVTQSPTHLIKTRGQQVTLRCSSQSGHNTVSWYQQALGQGPQFIFQYYREEENGRGNFPPRFSGLQFPNYSSELNVNALELDDSALYLCASSGRGSYNEQFFGPGTRLTVL.

V and J are TRBV9 and TRBJ2-1; 9 bases agree with TRBD2. Germline V gene sequence: CDR1 SGDLS, CDR2 YYNGEE. The CDR3 has 16 amino acids. Trimming at V came to 0 bases and at J to 2 bases, leaving 3 bases not matched to a gene. CDR3 nucleotide sequence: TGTGCCAGCAGCGTAGCGGGCGGGAGGGCCTACAATGAGCAGTTCTTC. The encoded protein is CASSVAGGRAYNEQFF.

The chain couples TRBV5-6 to TRBJ2-5; 14 nucleotides align to TRBD2. Trimming cost V 0 bases and J 12 bases; bases outside gene matches: 7. From germline, CDR1 is SGHDT and CDR2 YYEEEE. This CDR3 comprises 15 residues. This CDR3 reads CASSLGLAGGPSKYF. The CDR3 bases are TGTGCCAGCAGCTTGGGACTAGCGGGGGGGCCCTCTAAGTACTTC.

This clone was recorded only once. The chain has TRBV7-9 and TRBJ1-1; possible D gene TRBD1, 5 bases. CDR1 is SEHNR, CDR2 FQNEAQ, per germline (reference sequence). This CDR3 is built from 16 residues. V dropped 6 bases and J dropped 0 bases, with 17 bases sitting between them. The CDR3 DNA reads TGTGCCAGCAGAATTGGGGGAGGGTCCATGAACACTGAAGCTTTCTTT. Protein product: CASRIGGGSMNTEAFF.

The chain joins TRBV6-1 to TRBJ1-6; TRBD1 might be the D (5 bases). Between the trimmed V and J ends, which lost 0 bases and 5 bases, there was a span of 8 bases. The CDR3 covers 15 residues. Looked up from germline, CDR1 is MNHNS and CDR2 is SASEGT. The CDR3 reads CASSEAAGNNSPLHF. The CDR3 DNA is TGTGCCAGCAGTGAAGCGGCAGGGAATAATTCACCCCTCCACTTT.

The chain carries TRBV6-5 and TRBJ1-2, with 11 bases that match TRBD1. The CDR3 has 15 amino acids. V shed 5 bases and J 2 bases; nucleotides not matched to a gene: 4. The germline CDR1 and CDR2 sequences are MNHEY and SVGAGI. As DNA, the CDR3 is TGTGCCAGCAGTATCCGGGACAGGGGGAACTATGGCTACACCTTC. Amino acids: CASSIRDRGNYGYTF.

This clone was counted once. The chain is built from TRBV7-7 and TRBJ2-2; 7 nucleotides agree with TRBD1. The V segment lost 1 base and the J segment 4 bases; nucleotides outside the gene matches: 0. Germline CDR1 and CDR2: SSHAT and FNYEAQ (reference sequence). The CDR3 sequence is 14 residues long. The CDR3 protein is CASSLDRGTGELFF. CDR3 DNA sequence: TGTGCCAGCAGCTTAGACAGGGGCACCGGGGAGCTGTTTTTT. Using reference TRBV7-7 and TRBJ2-2 for the parts outside the CDR3, the full variable domain is GAGVSQSPRYKVTKRGQDVTLRCDPISSHATLYWYQQALGQGPEFLTYFNYEAQPDKSGLPSDRFSAERPEGSISTLTIQRTEQRDSAMYRCASSLDRGTGELFFGEGSRLTVL.

This clone was found a few times. This chain uses TRBV5-6 with TRBJ1-6; D ambiguous. The V end lost 0 bases, the J end lost 10 bases, and 8 bases lay between the germline ends. The CDR3 is made up of 13 amino acids. Germline-derived CDR1 and CDR2 are SGHDT and YYEEEE. The CDR3 nucleotides are TGTGCCAGCAGCTTGGATGAGAACTCACCCCTCCACTTT. This gives the protein CASSLDENSPLHF.

This clone showed up just once. The J gene is TRBJ2-7, the V gene TRBV2; a weak D match, TRBD2 (5 bases). This CDR3 has 14 residues. V was pared by 3 bases and J by 2 bases, with 11 bases between. CDR1 and CDR2 from the germline V gene are SNHLY and FYNNEI. CDR3 coding DNA: TGTGCCAGCAGTGATACAGCGGATCCCTACGAGCAGTACTTC. Translation gives CASSDTADPYEQYF.